What follows describes a single T cell receptor beta chain. Its antigen is still unknown. No base quality information exists; no much larger clone differs at one position. This sample stems from a study of radiotherapy plus CTLA-4 blockade in lung cancer (dated by TCRdb to 2016 to 2018). Some background on the complete study: Among enrolled patients, 15% to 20% had an objective response and 25% to 35% reached disease control. Points the paper makes about the study in general: Early dynamic changes in blood T cell clones, together with increased serum interferon-beta after radiation, were reported as the strongest predictors of response. After treatment with radiotherapy and ipilimumab, TCR clones that came from tumors expanded in the peripheral blood.

V loses 2 bases, J loses 5 bases, and the germline ends lie 21 bases apart. From cysteine to phenylalanine, the CDR3 is 18 amino acids long. Only the CDR3 DNA is retained, 54 bases long and in frame from the first base. The germline V gene (reference sequence) yields WNHNN for CDR1 and SYGVQD for CDR2. The study evaluated CTLA-4 blockade (ipilimumab) given together with focal radiation therapy in patients who had chemo-refractory metastatic non-small-cell lung cancer. The method behind the library was the immunoSEQ multiplex PCR assay. In TCRdb, the immuneACCESS table is reduced to in-frame sequences with V and J assigned. These tables do not hold every clone; where another copy was compared, an unresolved V gene accounts for under half, and the others remain unexplained. The table for this sample lists roughly 63,000 clones; approximately 68% of them were counted only once. The ten largest clones take up approximately 8.3% of the sample.

The chain couples TRBV10-1 to TRBJ2-2; D gene: possibly TRBD1, on 6 matching bases. The clonotype comes from a human donor with non-small cell lung cancer whose response to radiotherapy plus ipilimumab could not be evaluated. The material sequenced was peripheral blood, taken from a patient treated with radiotherapy plus ipilimumab. The CDR3 region reads CASSENRAWGERTGELFF. The nucleotide sequence reads TGCGCCAGCAGTGAGAACAGGGCATGGGGTGAAAGAACCGGGGAGCTGTTTTTT.